What follows are 27 T cell receptor beta chains derived from one specimen sequenced in a study of T cell changes during pregnancy in multiple sclerosis. Sequencing used immunoSEQ multiplex PCR; TCRdb keeps in-frame clones, though not all of them. Among tens of thousands of clones listed, roughly nine tenths were seen once. The sequencing here drew on peripheral blood, taken in the first trimester of pregnancy. These receptor sequences come from a female donor in good health, enrolled as a control in a pregnancy study.

The CDR3: CASSAQGVENTIYF. The CDR3 DNA is TGTGCCAGCAGTGCCCAAGGGGTGGAAAACACCATATATTTT. This chain uses TRBV6-1 with TRBJ1-3, with D maybe TRBD1 (5 bases). The CDR3 runs to 14 residues. V lost 4 bases and J lost 6, with 13 bases in between. The germline V gene has CDR1 MNHNS and CDR2 SASEGT.

This chain joins TRBV13 and TRBJ2-5; 7 bases are shared with TRBD1. Trimming removed 3 bases from V and 2 bases from J; junction bases left unmatched: 12. This CDR3 is built from 17 residues. Germline CDR1 is PRHDT and CDR2 is FYEKMQ (reference sequence). The CDR3 DNA is TGTGCCAGCAGCTTTGACCGGGACAGTAGGATACAAGAGACCCAGTACTTC. Protein sequence: CASSFDRDSRIQETQYF.

The V gene is TRBV14, the J gene TRBJ1-2, with a possible D match to TRBD1 (5 bases). Germline loops: CDR1 SGHDN, CDR2 FVKESK. V shed 4 bases and J shed 4 bases, with 10 bases lying between them. This CDR3 is built from 13 residues. Here the CDR3 reads CASSPPGGYGYTF. CDR3 sequence (DNA): TGTGCCAGCAGCCCACCGGGGGGCTATGGCTACACCTTC. Using reference TRBV14 and TRBJ1-2 for the parts outside the CDR3, the full variable domain is EAGVTQFPSHSVIEKGQTVTLRCDPISGHDNLYWYRRVMGKEIKFLLHFVKESKQDESGMPNNRFLAERTGGTYSTLKVQPAELEDSGVYFCASSPPGGYGYTFGSGTRLTVV.

The chain uses TRBV7-3 and TRBJ2-7; tentatively, D is TRBD1 (6 bases). Trimming shortened V by 3 bases and J by 2 bases, and 11 bases separated the two germline ends. Germline V gene sequence: CDR1 SGHTA, CDR2 FQGTGA. This CDR3 is built from 14 residues. The CDR3 reads CASSLAGAAYEQYF. The CDR3 nucleotides read TGTGCCAGCAGCTTGGCAGGGGCAGCCTACGAGCAGTACTTC.

This chain connects TRBV19 to TRBJ1-5; D gene uncertain. In germline, CDR1 is LNHDA, CDR2 SQIVND (reference sequence). The CDR3 covers 14 residues. With 7 bases removed from V and 1 base from J, the gap between germline ends came to 11 bases. The CDR3 sequence is CASTPAGSNQPQHF. Here the CDR3 DNA reads TGTGCCAGTACCCCCGCGGGAAGCAATCAGCCCCAGCATTTT.

This chain links TRBV4-3 with TRBJ2-7; TRBD2 is a possible D gene (6 bases). Germline V CDR1 and CDR2: LGHNA, YSLEER. The CDR3 is 16 amino acids. Trimming removed 4 bases at V and 0 bases at J, with 16 bases between. CDR3 region: CASSPDPGASSYEQYF. CDR3 DNA sequence: TGCGCCAGCAGCCCCGATCCGGGAGCCAGCTCCTACGAGCAGTACTTC.

The count of this clone is one. This sequence joins TRBV5-4 and TRBJ2-1, with D possibly TRBD2 on 5 matching bases. Trimming cost V 0 bases and J 8 bases, with 15 bases left between them. The CDR3 has 15 residues. Germline V gene sequence: CDR1 SGHNT, CDR2 YYREEE (reference sequence). In DNA, the CDR3 is TGTGCCAGCAGCTTGGCCGCGGGCTCCTTCTATGAGCAGTTCTTC. This gives the protein CASSLAAGSFYEQFF.

The V call is TRBV9, the J call TRBJ2-2, with D possibly TRBD1 on 7 matching bases. Trimming stripped 4 bases from V and 3 bases from J, with 16 bases between. This CDR3 spans 16 amino acids. From germline, CDR1 is SGDLS and CDR2 YYNGEE. Written as DNA, the CDR3 is TGTGCCAGCAGCAGACGGACAGGCGGGGACACCGGGGAGCTGTTTTTT. Its protein product is CASSRRTGGDTGELFF.

The CDR3 loop reads CASSYRGRPGEQYF. DNA for the CDR3: TGTGCCAGCAGTTATAGGGGCCGACCGGGCGAGCAGTACTTC. The chain recombines TRBV27 with TRBJ2-7; D perhaps matches TRBD1 (5 bases). The length of the CDR3 is 14 residues. Germline values: CDR1 MNHEY, CDR2 SMNVEV (reference sequence). Trimming cost V 4 bases and J 6 bases, with 16 bases left between them.

In its sample, this clone was seen once. The J gene is TRBJ2-1, the V gene TRBV27; TRBD2 aligns across 9 bases. CDR1 and CDR2 from the germline V gene are MNHEY and SMNVEV (reference sequence). The CDR3 spans 15 residues. V shed 4 bases, J shed 5 bases, and the junction held 6 bases outside the gene matches. The CDR3 protein is CASSWWSGRNNEQFF. As DNA, the CDR3 is TGTGCCAGCAGTTGGTGGAGCGGGAGGAACAATGAGCAGTTCTTC.

This chain joins TRBV7-3 and TRBJ2-7; 7 bases match TRBD1. CDR3 size: 13 residues. The V gene end was trimmed by 2 bases and the J gene end by 5 bases; junction bases not matched to a gene: 3. The V gene's germline CDR1 is SGHTA and CDR2 FQGTGA. The CDR3 loop is CASSLDRDHEQYF. CDR3 DNA: TGTGCCAGCAGCTTAGACAGGGACCACGAGCAGTACTTC.

The chain links TRBV6-5 to TRBJ2-7; D not resolved. V lost 1 base and J lost 4, with 11 bases in between. The CDR3 runs to 14 residues. CDR1 is MNHEY and CDR2 is SVGAGI in the germline V gene. CDR3 in amino acids: CASSYYHNPYEQYF. The CDR3 region has the DNA TGTGCCAGCAGTTACTACCACAACCCTTACGAGCAGTACTTC.

Here the CDR3 reads CASSLVAGGNNVLTF. CDR3 coding DNA: TGCGCCAGCAGCTTGGTGGCAGGGGGCAACAACGTCCTGACTTTC. The chain combines TRBV5-1 with TRBJ2-6, with TRBD1 matching 8 bases. Losses at the gene ends were 0 bases for V and 9 bases for J; bases not matched to a gene: 5. Germline CDR1 and CDR2: SGHRS and YFSETQ. The CDR3 is 15 residues long.

J is TRBJ2-3 and V is TRBV5-1; D possibly corresponds to TRBD2 (6 bases). Trimming took 2 bases from V and 5 from J, leaving 15 bases between them. This CDR3 contains 15 residues. Germline V CDR1 and CDR2: SGHRS, YFSETQ. Written as DNA, the CDR3 is TGCGCCAGCAGCTTAGATACCGGACTACAAGATACGCAGTATTTT. Its protein product is CASSLDTGLQDTQYF.

The chain is built from TRBV28 and TRBJ2-2, with a weak D call TRBD2 (5 bases). The V and J ends lost 6 bases and 8 bases respectively, with 22 bases between them. The CDR3 totals 16 residues. Germline CDR1 MDHEN, CDR2 SYDVKM. CDR3 nucleotide sequence: TGTGCCAGCAGGGGTGACGGACTTCCGGGCTGGGGGGAGCTGTTTTTT. Translation: CASRGDGLPGWGELFF.

The chain combines TRBV5-8 with TRBJ2-7, with D possibly TRBD1 on 6 matching bases. Trimming stripped 1 base from V and 7 bases from J, with 9 bases between. The length of the CDR3 is 12 residues. CDR1 is SGHTS and CDR2 is YDEGEE in the germline V gene. The CDR3 DNA is TGTGCCAGCAGCTTGACAGGGTGGGAGCAGTACTTC. Its protein product is CASSLTGWEQYF.

This chain connects TRBV7-2 to TRBJ1-4; D is undetermined. V was cut by 5 bases and J by 3 bases, with 10 bases left in between. The CDR3 totals 14 residues. In germline, CDR1 is SGHTA, CDR2 FQGNSA. This chain's CDR3 is CASSLTGANEKLFF. In nucleotides, the CDR3 is TGTGCCAGCAGCCTGACCGGGGCTAATGAAAAACTGTTTTTT.

J is TRBJ2-1 and V is TRBV30, with 7 bases that match TRBD2. The V gene end was trimmed by 5 bases and the J gene end by 2 bases; junction bases not matched to a gene: 9. The CDR3 has 15 amino acids. CDR1 is GTSNPN and CDR2 is SVGIG in the germline V gene (reference sequence). CDR3 loop: CAWASDLAAYNEQFF. The CDR3 DNA reads TGTGCCTGGGCGTCCGACCTAGCGGCCTACAATGAGCAGTTCTTC.

The chain couples TRBV27 to TRBJ2-1, with a tentative D call TRBD2 (7 bases). The CDR3 covers 14 residues. The V gene's germline CDR1 is MNHEY and CDR2 SMNVEV (reference sequence). Trimming cost V 6 bases and J 9 bases, with 18 bases left between them. This CDR3 reads CASSTGQGRAEQFF. CDR3 nucleotide sequence: TGTGCCAGCAGCACCGGCCAGGGGAGGGCTGAGCAGTTCTTC.

The rearrangement uses TRBV7-9 and TRBJ1-2, with D unresolved. Between the trimmed V and J ends, which lost 4 bases and 5 bases, there was a span of 14 bases. The CDR3 has 14 residues. Per the germline V gene, CDR1 is SEHNR and CDR2 is FQNEAQ (reference sequence). The CDR3 spells CASSSPGTEYGYTF. The CDR3 DNA follows: TGTGCCAGCAGCTCCCCGGGAACGGAGTATGGCTACACCTTC.

V and J are TRBV6-8 and TRBJ2-3; 10 positions match TRBD2. This CDR3 contains 16 residues. J gave up 2 bases and V 0 bases, and 2 bases lay outside the gene matches. Looked up from germline, CDR1 is MNHGY and CDR2 is SAAAGT. CDR3 amino acids: CASSYSAGGSTDTQYF. DNA of the CDR3: TGTGCCAGCAGTTACTCAGCGGGGGGGTCCACAGATACGCAGTATTTT.

The chain couples TRBV11-2 to TRBJ2-7, with 7 positions matching TRBD1. The CDR3 covers 14 residues. The V and J ends lost 5 bases and 2 bases, in that order; junction bases with no gene match: 6. Germline CDR1 reads SGHAT; CDR2 reads FQNNGV. The CDR3 bases are TGTGCCAGCAGCCGGGGACAGCGGACCTACGAGCAGTACTTC. Protein: CASSRGQRTYEQYF. Variable domain in full (rest from reference TRBV11-2 and TRBJ2-7): EAGVAQSPRYKIIEKRQSVAFWCNPISGHATLYWYQQILGQGPKLLIQFQNNGVVDDSQLPKDRFSAERLKGVDSTLKIQPAKLEDSAVYLCASSRGQRTYEQYFGPGTRLTVT.

This sequence joins TRBV18 and TRBJ2-5; tentatively, D is TRBD1 (6 bases). Per the germline V gene, CDR1 is KGHSH and CDR2 is LQKENI. The CDR3 has 13 residues. The ends were cut back, 4 bases at V and 4 bases at J, with 10 bases in the middle. The CDR3 nucleotides read TGTGCCAGCTCACTACAGGGTGGAGAGACCCAGTACTTC. Amino acid sequence: CASSLQGGETQYF.

The chain carries TRBV21-1 and TRBJ2-2; the table's TRBD1 call for D was not verified on the DNA. TRBV21-1 is an annotated pseudogene. The CDR3 length is 15 residues. The CDR3 is CASSNLTENTGELFF. DNA of the CDR3: TGTGCCAGCAGCAATCTGACAGAGAACACCGGGGAGCTGTTTTTT.

The genes are TRBV2 and TRBJ2-6; D gene ambiguous. The V end lost 10 bases, the J end lost 3 bases, and 10 bases lay between the germline ends. CDR1 SNHLY and CDR2 FYNNEI come from the germline V gene. This CDR3 region has 13 residues. CDR3 in amino acids: CATHTRGANVLTF. Here the CDR3 DNA reads TGTGCCACCCATACGCGTGGGGCCAACGTCCTGACTTTC.

J is TRBJ1-2 and V is TRBV6-5; D remains unclear. V was clipped by 5 bases and J by 5 bases, with 18 bases between them. Germline assignment: CDR1 MNHEY and CDR2 SVGAGI. This CDR3 region has 15 residues. CDR3 nucleotides: TGTGCCAGCAGTAGCGGCAGTCACGCGCGGTATGGCTACACCTTC. Amino acid sequence: CASSSGSHARYGYTF.

The chain is built from TRBV5-1 and TRBJ1-2, with D uncertain. Trimming took off 0 bases at V and 8 bases at J, with 11 bases between the two ends. Germline CDR1 SGHRS, CDR2 YFSETQ. This CDR3 spans 13 amino acids. In DNA, the CDR3 is TGCGCCAGCAGCTTGGGAGCAGGTGGGGGCTACACCTTC. Protein sequence: CASSLGAGGGYTF.